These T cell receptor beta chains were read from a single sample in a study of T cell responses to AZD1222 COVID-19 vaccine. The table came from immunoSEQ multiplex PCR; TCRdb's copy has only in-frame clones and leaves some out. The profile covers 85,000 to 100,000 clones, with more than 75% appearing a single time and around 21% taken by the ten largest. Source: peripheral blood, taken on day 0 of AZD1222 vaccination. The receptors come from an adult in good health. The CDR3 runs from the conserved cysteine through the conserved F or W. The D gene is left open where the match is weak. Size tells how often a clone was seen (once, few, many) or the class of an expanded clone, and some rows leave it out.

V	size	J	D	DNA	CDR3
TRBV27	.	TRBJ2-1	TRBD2	TGTGCCAGCAGTTTATCGATACCGCTAGCGGGAGGGCGAGAGCAGTTCTTC	CASSLSIPLAGGREQFF
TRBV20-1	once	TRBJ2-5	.	TGCAGTGCTAAGGGGAGGAAGACCCAGTACTTC	CSAKGRKTQYF
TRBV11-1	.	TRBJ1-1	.	TGTGCCAGCAGCTTAGACCCTAGTGGGGAAGTTGAAGCTTTCTTT	CASSLDPSGEVEAFF
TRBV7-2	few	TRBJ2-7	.	TGTGCCAGCAGCTCAGTTGGGGGGATCGGATCCTACGAGCAGTACTTC	CASSSVGGIGSYEQYF
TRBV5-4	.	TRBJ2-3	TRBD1	TGTGCCAGCAGCCAGGGACAGGCAACAGATACGCAGTATTTT	CASSQGQATDTQYF
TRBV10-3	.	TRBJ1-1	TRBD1	TGTGCCATCAGTGAACCGGGACAGGGGTATGGAGCTTTCTTT	CAISEPGQGYGAFF
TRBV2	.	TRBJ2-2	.	TGTGCCAGCAGGGCCCCTAGCACCGGCGGGGAGCTGTTTTTT	CASRAPSTGGELFF
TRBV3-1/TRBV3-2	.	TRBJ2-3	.	TGTGCCAGCAGCCCCGGTGCGGGGGATACGCAGTATTTT	CASSPGAGDTQYF
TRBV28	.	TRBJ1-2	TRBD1	TGTGCCAGCAGTTTATATCAGGGGGCGGATGGCTACACCTTC	CASSLYQGADGYTF
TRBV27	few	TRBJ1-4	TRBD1	TGTGCCAGCAGTCCTATGGCCCTCCTCAGGGGGGGTGAAAAACTGTTTTTT	CASSPMALLRGGEKLFF
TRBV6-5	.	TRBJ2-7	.	TGTGCCTGTAAAAGGGGGAGGGAAACGTACGAGCAGTACTTC	CACKRGRETYEQYF